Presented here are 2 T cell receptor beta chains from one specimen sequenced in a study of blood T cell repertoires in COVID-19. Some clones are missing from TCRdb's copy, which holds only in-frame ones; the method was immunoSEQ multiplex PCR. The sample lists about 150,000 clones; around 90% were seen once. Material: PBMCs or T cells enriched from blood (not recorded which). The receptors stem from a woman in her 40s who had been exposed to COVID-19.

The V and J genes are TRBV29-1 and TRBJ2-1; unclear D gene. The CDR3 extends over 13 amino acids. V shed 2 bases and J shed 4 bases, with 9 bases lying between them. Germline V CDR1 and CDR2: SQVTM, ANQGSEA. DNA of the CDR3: TGCAGCGTTGAACAGATCATGTACAATGAGCAGTTCTTC. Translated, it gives CSVEQIMYNEQFF.

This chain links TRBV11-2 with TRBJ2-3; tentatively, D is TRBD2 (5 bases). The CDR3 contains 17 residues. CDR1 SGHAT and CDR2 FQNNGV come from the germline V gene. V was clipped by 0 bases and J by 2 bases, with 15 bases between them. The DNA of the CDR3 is TGTGCCAGCAGCTTAGATCGATGGAATCGGGACACAGATACGCAGTATTTT. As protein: CASSLDRWNRDTDTQYF.